This TCR beta chain came from a study of response to subunit inactivated influenza vaccine. Regarding the study as a whole: Authors suggested seasonal influenza vaccinations each recruit few new T cells.

Concerning this clonotype: The antigen remains unidentified. One end of the junction fails to match germline, which may point to a read error.

TCRdb processed the RT-PCR reads anew with MiXCR; each CDR3 protein has one entry. The table includes 500,000 to 600,000 distinct CDR3 sequences, 16% detected once. The source of this sequence is a man aged 50 to 69 who received an inactivated influenza vaccine. The sample in question was CD4+ T cells sorted from PBMCs, obtained around 25 months after vaccination.

The chain's CDR3 is CASSRGPTGTQYF. In DNA form, the CDR3 reads TGTGCCAGCAGTAGAGGGCCCACAGGTACGCAGTATTTT. V gene TRBV2 combines with J gene TRBJ2-3; either TRBD1 or TRBD2 may fit D (5 bases each). Germline CDR1 and CDR2: SNHLY and FYNNEI. CDR3 size: 13 residues.